The 21 T cell receptor beta chains reported below all come from one sample, sequenced in a study of vaccination and CD4 T cells after COVID-19. What these receptors recognize is not known. Treatment defined: approximately 9-day PBMC culture with coronavirus spike peptide pools or control peptides (ViraFEST assay). The Oncomine TCR Beta short-read assay was applied to DNA of cultured CD4+ T cells. MiXCR was run by TCRdb on the PCR reads, yielding one entry per CDR3 protein. The repertoire holds 10,000 to 15,000 distinct CDR3 sequences, with around 50% as singletons. Sequencing was performed on CD4+ T cells from blood, cultured in vitro. These receptors all come from a human donor who had recovered from COVID-19.

The rearrangement links TRBV20-1 to TRBJ1-6, with TRBD1 as a possible D gene (5 bases). V dropped 0 bases and J dropped 0 bases, with 12 bases sitting between them. The length of the CDR3 is 17 residues. Germline-derived CDR1 and CDR2 are DFQATT and SNEGSKA (reference sequence). The DNA of the CDR3 is TGCAGTGCTAGAGATTTCGGACAAAGCTCCTATAATTCACCCCTCCACTTT. Protein: CSARDFGQSSYNSPLHF.

This chain joins TRBV27 and TRBJ1-1, with 10 bases matching TRBD1. The CDR3 runs 13 residues. V lost 6 bases and J lost 12; bases outside the gene matches: 10. Germline V CDR1 and CDR2: MNHEY, SMNVEV (reference sequence). The CDR3 spells CASSRRDRGRTFF. As DNA, the CDR3 is TGTGCCAGCAGCCGCCGGGACAGGGGACGAACTTTCTTT.

This clonotype was seen more than once but under ten times. This sequence joins TRBV7-9 and TRBJ2-5; TRBD1 aligns across 10 bases. The CDR3 totals 16 residues. Germline CDR1 SEHNR, CDR2 FQNEAQ (reference sequence). Trimming at V came to 5 bases and at J to 1 base, leaving 7 bases not matched to a gene. CDR3 protein: CASSPRDRGTQETQYF. The CDR3 DNA follows: TGTGCCAGCAGCCCCCGGGACAGGGGAACCCAAGAGACCCAGTACTTC.

The CDR3 sequence: CASSQGGPGSILSNQPQHF. For the CDR3, the DNA is TGCGCCAGCAGCCAAGGGGGCCCAGGATCAATCCTTAGCAATCAGCCCCAGCATTTT. The chain uses TRBV4-1 and TRBJ1-5; D may be TRBD1 (5 bases). V dropped 1 base and J dropped 0 bases, with 19 bases sitting between them. The CDR3 is 19 residues long. Germline loops: CDR1 MGHRA, CDR2 YSYEKL.

The chain joins TRBV10-3 to TRBJ2-6, with D possibly called TRBD1 or TRBD2 (6 bases each). The CDR3 totals 15 residues. Germline CDR1 reads ENHRY; CDR2 reads SYGVKD. The V gene lost 7 bases and the J gene lost 3 bases, with 13 bases spanning the gap. In DNA, the CDR3 is TGTGCCATCACCGGAGGGGGGTTTGGGGCCAACGTCCTGACTTTC. Its translation is CAITGGGFGANVLTF.

This clonotype was counted a few times. The rearrangement uses TRBV7-9 and TRBJ2-3; D not resolved. V was pared by 5 bases and J by 3 bases, with 3 bases between. CDR1 is SEHNR, CDR2 FQNEAQ, per germline (reference sequence). The CDR3 spans 11 residues. CDR3 loop: CASSLTDTQYF. The CDR3 DNA follows: TGTGCCAGCAGCCTTACAGATACGCAGTATTTT.

Sample share makes this clonotype large (0.1 to 1%). The chain joins TRBV30 to TRBJ1-6, with 7 bases lining up with TRBD1. Germline V lookup: CDR1 GTSNPN, CDR2 SVGIG (reference sequence). This CDR3 is built from 14 residues. The ends lost 3 bases at V and 9 bases at J; junction bases unmatched: 8. CDR3 loop: CAWRPGGEGSPLHF. The CDR3 DNA sequence: TGTGCCTGGAGGCCAGGGGGGGAAGGTTCACCCCTCCACTTT.

V gene TRBV12-3 or TRBV12-4 combines with J gene TRBJ2-3; D is perhaps TRBD1 (6 bases). The CDR3 extends over 13 amino acids. V was trimmed by 6 bases and J by 1 base, leaving 8 bases between them. This CDR3 reads CASRGGGTDTQYF. CDR3 in DNA: TGTGCCAGCAGAGGGGGAGGCACAGATACGCAGTATTTT.

This chain links TRBV12-3 or TRBV12-4 with TRBJ1-1; D is perhaps TRBD1 (5 bases). This CDR3 comprises 14 residues. V was clipped by 6 bases and J by 1 base, with 12 bases between them. For the CDR3, the DNA is TGTGCCAGCAGCCTTTGGCAGGGGAACACTGAAGCTTTCTTT. Encoded protein: CASSLWQGNTEAFF.

V usage is TRBV6-1 and J usage is TRBJ1-1; D gene unclear. This CDR3 contains 15 residues. Germline assignment: CDR1 MNHNS and CDR2 SASEGT. V was trimmed by 5 bases and J by 1 base, leaving 14 bases between them. In DNA, the CDR3 is TGTGCCAGCAGTCCCCCCCTAGGACGGAACACTGAAGCTTTCTTT. This sequence encodes CASSPPLGRNTEAFF.

The chain couples TRBV20-1 to TRBJ2-5; TRBD1 agrees at 7 bases. Trimming cost V 1 base and J 2 bases; bases outside gene matches: 7. This CDR3 is 15 amino acids long. In germline, CDR1 is DFQATT, CDR2 SNEGSKA (reference sequence). CDR3 region: CSARVLQGQQETQYF. The CDR3 DNA follows: TGCAGTGCTAGAGTCTTACAGGGACAGCAAGAGACCCAGTACTTC.

This CDR3 is CASSERMTGGTTLKSYNEQFF. For the CDR3, the DNA is TGTGCCAGCAGTGAACGTATGACAGGGGGCACAACGCTAAAGTCCTACAATGAGCAGTTCTTC. The V gene is TRBV2, the J gene TRBJ2-1; 10 bases agree with TRBD1. Germline lookup yields CDR1 SNHLY and CDR2 FYNNEI. Losses at the gene ends were 2 bases for V and 1 base for J; bases not matched to a gene: 17. The CDR3 has 21 amino acids.

The V gene is TRBV2, the J gene TRBJ1-5; D may be TRBD1 (6 bases). Per the germline V gene, CDR1 is SNHLY and CDR2 is FYNNEI. V lost 6 bases to trimming and J lost 6 bases, with 15 bases between them. The CDR3 covers 14 residues. CDR3 sequence: CASSLRGMGQPQHF. DNA for the CDR3: TGTGCCAGCAGCCTCAGGGGAATGGGTCAGCCCCAGCATTTT.

The chain combines TRBV5-3 with TRBJ1-3; D is undetermined. TRBV5-3 is marked as an open reading frame, function uncertain. The CDR3 is 12 amino acids. The V and J ends lost 8 bases and 4 bases respectively, with 10 bases between them. CDR3 in DNA: TGTGCCAGCAGCCTGCAAGGAAACACCATATATTTT. This gives the protein CASSLQGNTIYF.

The chain joins TRBV7-9 to TRBJ1-3; no clear D. Trimming pared 4 bases from V and 0 bases from J, leaving 10 bases between. This CDR3 is 15 amino acids long. Germline V gene lookup returns CDR1 SEHNR and CDR2 FQNEAQ (reference sequence). For the CDR3, the DNA is TGTGCCAGCAGCTCCGAGGCCCTCTCTGGAAACACCATATATTTT. This encodes CASSSEALSGNTIYF.

CDR3 sequence: CASSIAPLMGGANYGYTF. The CDR3 nucleotides read TGTGCCAGTAGTATAGCTCCATTGATGGGGGGAGCTAACTATGGCTACACCTTC. The V gene is TRBV19, the J gene TRBJ1-2, with D possibly matching TRBD1 (5 bases). The CDR3 has 18 amino acids. With 1 base removed from V and 0 bases from J, the gap between germline ends came to 18 bases. Germline V CDR1 and CDR2: LNHDA, SQIVND (reference sequence).

This clonotype was detected a few times. The rearrangement joins TRBV6-1 to TRBJ2-5; TRBD1 agrees at 7 bases. The V segment lost 7 bases and the J segment 7 bases; nucleotides outside the gene matches: 6. The CDR3 loop spans 12 amino acids. Germline V gives CDR1 MNHNS, CDR2 SASEGT. CDR3 protein: CASNLRQGTQYF. In nucleotides, the CDR3 is TGTGCCAGCAACCTTAGACAGGGGACCCAGTACTTC.

This sequence joins TRBV6-1 and TRBJ2-1; 12 nucleotides align to TRBD2. The germline CDR1 and CDR2 sequences are MNHNS and SASEGT. The CDR3 contains 17 residues. V lost 6 bases and J lost 8; bases outside the gene matches: 14. The CDR3 coding sequence is TGTGCCAGCAGCACCTCTCGGCTAGCGGGGGGGCCGGATGAGCAGTTCTTC. Protein: CASSTSRLAGGPDEQFF.

This clonotype was detected only a few times. V usage is TRBV27 and J usage is TRBJ2-2, with D hard to call. Germline values: CDR1 MNHEY, CDR2 SMNVEV (reference sequence). The CDR3 sequence is 15 residues long. Trimming left V 0 bases short and J 0 bases short, with 5 bases between. CDR3 DNA sequence: TGTGCCAGCAGTTTATCACAGACGAACACCGGGGAGCTGTTTTTT. Amino acids: CASSLSQTNTGELFF.

The rearrangement links TRBV7-6 to TRBJ2-5; D is possibly TRBD1 (5 bases). CDR1 is SGHVS and CDR2 is FNYEAQ in the germline V gene. With 4 bases removed from V and 4 bases from J, the gap between germline ends came to 7 bases. The CDR3 loop spans 12 amino acids. The CDR3 protein is CASSSGSETQYF. The CDR3 nucleotides read TGTGCCAGCAGCTCAGGGTCAGAGACCCAGTACTTC.

The chain is built from TRBV28 and TRBJ1-1; TRBD1 matches 7 bases. Trimming took 1 base from V and 1 from J; bases not matched to a gene: 9. The CDR3 has 17 residues. Germline V lookup: CDR1 MDHEN, CDR2 SYDVKM. The CDR3 sequence is CASSLLTLTGANTEAFF. The DNA of the CDR3 is TGTGCCAGCAGTTTATTAACTCTCACAGGGGCGAACACTGAAGCTTTCTTT.